The entry that follows covers one TCR beta chain sequence. Construction of the TCRbeta library involved unique molecular identifiers. TCRdb re-called the PCR reads with MiXCR, one entry per CDR3 protein. The sample holds nearly 550,000 distinct CDR3 sequences; around 19% are singletons and the top ten take 3.3%. This specimen comes from a study of T-cell reconstitution after alpha-beta-depleted transplantation in children. The input for sequencing was PBMCs from the stem cell graft donor, taken from the stem cell graft. The TCR comes from a human donor who donated a stem cell graft to a child with acute lymphoblastic leukemia.

CDR3 bases: TGCAGGTACAGGGGAGGGGCTGAAGCTTTCTTT. Translating gives CRYRGGAEAFF. The chain recombines TRBV20-1 with TRBJ1-1; 7 bases are shared with TRBD1. The germline CDR1 and CDR2 sequences are DFQATT and SNEGSKA (reference sequence). This CDR3 has 11 residues.